This TCR beta chain emerged from a study of regulatory T cells in long-lasting Graves disease. Study outcomes and limitations: Shared public clonotypes totalled 2,741 in persistent patients, compared with 966 in new patients.

Deletions cut 5 bases from V and 4 bases from J, with 21 bases between. CDR1 MNHEY and CDR2 SMNVEV come from the germline V gene (reference sequence). CDR3 length equals 16 residues. With iRepertoire HTBI primers and Arm-PCR of CDR3 regions, TCR beta libraries were built. As processed by the authors: The samples included around 64 TRBV and over 13 TRBJ segments. MiXCR was run by TCRdb on the multiplex PCR reads, yielding one entry per CDR3 protein. The V and J calls, along with clone size, are taken from TCRdb and not from the paper's own processing. The table includes about 460,000 distinct CDR3 sequences, around a fifth detected once. Time point meaning: persistent/refractory GD, antithyroid drugs over 5 years with positive TRAb. The authors made the TCR library using RNA they extracted from PBMCs. Diagnosis followed American Thyroid Association guidelines for Graves' disease. The authors drew approximately 8.1 milliliters of peripheral blood into EDTA tubes.

There are many counts of this clonotype. Its antigen is not known. V usage is TRBV27 and J usage is TRBJ2-7; D tentatively reads TRBD1 or TRBD2 (5 bases each). Sequenced material: peripheral blood mononuclear cells (PBMCs), taken when the disease was refractory, from a patient treated with antithyroid drugs. The TCR sequence derives from a female donor with Graves disease. In DNA form, the CDR3 reads TGTGCCAGCAGTGCTATTTCTCTCGGGGCTGGGTACGAGCAGTACTTC. Its protein product is CASSAISLGAGYEQYF.